This TCR beta chain was sequenced in a study of OX40 agonist ivuxolimab in advanced cancers. Looking at the study overall: Every 2 weeks, patients received ivuxolimab intravenously, dosed at 0.01 to 10 mg/kg.

Whole-study findings and limits: CD8+ T cells were the subset that, on average, had more expanded clones than CD4+. Patients who responded partially at 0.1-3.0 mg/kg showed clonal expansion ranking among the lowest.

The CDR3 covers 18 residues. The germline V and J ends were trimmed by 0 bases and 6 bases, with 23 bases remaining between them. CDR1 is MNHEY and CDR2 is SMNVEV in the germline V gene (reference sequence). As to this clone: Its antigen remains unknown.

Enrollment shut out patients with autoimmune disease history or systemic immunosuppression. Assay used: immunoSEQ multiplex PCR; TCRdb lists only in-frame clones, some missing. The data show about 84,000 clones, 84% seen once. The clonotype comes from an adult with an advanced solid tumor such as melanoma, head and neck, liver or kidney cancer. This sequence joins TRBV27 and TRBJ1-1; D perhaps matches TRBD1 (6 bases). The sample in question was CD4+ or CD8+ T cells sorted from blood, obtained in a trial of the OX40 agonist ivuxolimab. The CDR3 sequence is CASSLSGAGLGRVAEAFF. The DNA of the CDR3 is TGTGCCAGCAGTTTATCGGGGGCAGGTCTTGGGAGGGTCGCTGAAGCTTTCTTT.